A selection of T cell receptor beta chains follows, all from one sample in a study of beta chain features in type 1 diabetes. Method: immunoSEQ multiplex PCR; TCRdb's copy keeps in-frame clones and lacks some. The sample carries more than 350,000 clones, 9.5% to 12% recorded once. Material: naive CD4+ T cells from blood. These receptors came from a woman between 18 and 30 years old in good health. Both conserved end residues are part of each CDR3. Each record gives: CDR3 DNA, CDR3 protein, D gene, V gene, clone size, J gene. The D gene is left open where the match is weak. Rows may omit the clone size; those that give it use once, few, many or a size class.

CDR3 DNA: TGTGCCAGCAGCCCAAACCCTAACTATCCCAATGAGCAGTTCTTC
CDR3 protein: CASSPNPNYPNEQFF
D gene: NA
V gene: TRBV9
clone size: few
J gene: TRBJ2-1

CDR3 DNA: TGTGCCAGCAGCGTGCGTAGAGGGACAGGGGAGGTAGATACGCAGTATTTT
CDR3 protein: CASSVRRGTGEVDTQYF
D gene: TRBD1
V gene: TRBV9
clone size: few
J gene: TRBJ2-3

CDR3 DNA: TGTGCCAGCAGCCAGGGGCATGGCAATCAGCCCCAGCATTTT
CDR3 protein: CASSQGHGNQPQHF
D gene: NA
V gene: TRBV2
clone size: few
J gene: TRBJ1-5

CDR3 DNA: TGTGCCAGCAGCTTAGCTGGCCGCTCAAATTCACCCCTCCACTTT
CDR3 protein: CASSLAGRSNSPLHF
D gene: NA
V gene: TRBV7-9
clone size: once
J gene: TRBJ1-6

CDR3 DNA: TGTGCCAGCAGCTTAAACGACGGCACAGATACGCAGTATTTT
CDR3 protein: CASSLNDGTDTQYF
D gene: NA
V gene: TRBV11-2
clone size: NA
J gene: TRBJ2-3

CDR3 DNA: TGCAGCGTTGAAGGCCACGACGGGGTCGGATACGAGCAGTACTTC
CDR3 protein: CSVEGHDGVGYEQYF
D gene: NA
V gene: TRBV29-1
clone size: few
J gene: TRBJ2-7

CDR3 DNA: TGCGCCAGCAGCCAAGTAGGGACTAGTAGCTATGAGCAGTTCTTC
CDR3 protein: CASSQVGTSSYEQFF
D gene: TRBD2
V gene: TRBV4-3
clone size: few
J gene: TRBJ2-1

CDR3 DNA: TGCGCCAGCAGTCAACAGGCGCATTACAGTTATGGCTACACCTTC
CDR3 protein: CASSQQAHYSYGYTF
D gene: NA
V gene: TRBV23-1
clone size: NA
J gene: TRBJ1-2

CDR3 DNA: TGTGCCAGTCGTCTAGCGGGAGCTGAGACCCAGTACTTC
CDR3 protein: CASRLAGAETQYF
D gene: TRBD2
V gene: TRBV19
clone size: NA
J gene: TRBJ2-5

CDR3 DNA: TGTGCCAGCAGCTTCTCGCGGGGGAACATCGGAGAGACCCAGTACTTC
CDR3 protein: CASSFSRGNIGETQYF
D gene: TRBD2
V gene: TRBV7-2
clone size: NA
J gene: TRBJ2-5